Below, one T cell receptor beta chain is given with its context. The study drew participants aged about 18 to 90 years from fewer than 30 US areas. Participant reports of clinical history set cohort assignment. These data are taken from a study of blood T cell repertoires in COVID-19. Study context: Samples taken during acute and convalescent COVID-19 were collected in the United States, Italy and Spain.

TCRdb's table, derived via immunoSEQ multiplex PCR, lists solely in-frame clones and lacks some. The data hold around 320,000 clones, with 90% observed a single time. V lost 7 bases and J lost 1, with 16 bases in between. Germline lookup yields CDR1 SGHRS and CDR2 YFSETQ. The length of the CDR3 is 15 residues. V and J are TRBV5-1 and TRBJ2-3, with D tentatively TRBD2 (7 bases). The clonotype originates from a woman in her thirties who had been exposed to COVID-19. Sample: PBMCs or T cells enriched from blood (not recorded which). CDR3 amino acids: CASEGRGDGTDTQYF. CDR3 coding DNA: TGCGCCAGCGAGGGGAGGGGGGACGGCACAGATACGCAGTATTTT. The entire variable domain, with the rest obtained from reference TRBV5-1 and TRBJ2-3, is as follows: KAGVTQTPRYLIKTRGQQVTLSCSPISGHRSVSWYQQTPGQGLQFLFEYFSETQRNKGNFPGRFSGRQFSNSRSEMNVSTLELGDSALYLCASEGRGDGTDTQYFGPGTRLTVL.